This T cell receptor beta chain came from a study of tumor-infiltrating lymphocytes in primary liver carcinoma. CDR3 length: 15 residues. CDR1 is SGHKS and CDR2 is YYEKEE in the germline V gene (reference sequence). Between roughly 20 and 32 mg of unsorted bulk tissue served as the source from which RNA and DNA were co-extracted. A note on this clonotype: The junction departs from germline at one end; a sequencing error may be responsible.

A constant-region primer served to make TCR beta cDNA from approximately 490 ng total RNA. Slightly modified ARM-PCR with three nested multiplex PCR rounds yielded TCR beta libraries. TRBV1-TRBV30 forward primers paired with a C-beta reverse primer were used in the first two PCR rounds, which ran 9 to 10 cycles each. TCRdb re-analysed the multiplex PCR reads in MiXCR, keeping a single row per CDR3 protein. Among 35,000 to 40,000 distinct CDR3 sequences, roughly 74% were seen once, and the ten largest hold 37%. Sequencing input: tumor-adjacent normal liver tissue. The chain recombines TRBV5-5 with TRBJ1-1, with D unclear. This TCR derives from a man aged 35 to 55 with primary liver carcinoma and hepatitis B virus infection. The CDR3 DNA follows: TGTGCCAGCAGCCATGAGGCTGAGCGCTACACTGAAGCTTCCTTT. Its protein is CASSHEAERYTEASF.